This T cell receptor beta chain came from a study of blood T cell repertoires in COVID-19 (dated by TCRdb to about 2020). Study-level background: For ImmuneRACE Cohort 3, a participant was defined as recovered based on two consecutive negative NP/OP PCR tests, clearance by a healthcare professional, or resolution of symptoms. Collaborator samples came from the United States, Italy and Spain and covered acute and convalescent phases of COVID-19. A freely available public database, intended as a resource for researchers studying the immune response to SARS-CoV-2, is where the repertoires were released. The sample metadata nearly always contained a de-identified subject ID, COVID-19 status, age in years and sex. Where HLA class I and class II types were available, the types were taken from metadata supplied by the sample provider, not from assay-based typing. The prospective study material was composed of cDNA or gDNA derived from T cells, B-cell-depleted T cells, or PBMCs. The samples were drawn from two sources: the first 160 participants of the ongoing ImmuneRACE study, and 950 to 1,500 subjects contributed by 6 global collaborators. Deeply sampled blood TCRbeta repertoires from subjects exposed to, actively infected with, or recovered from COVID-19 were included in the dataset.

Remarks on this clone: Its antigen remains undetermined. No quality values exist for individual bases; no much larger clone is one base distant.

TCRbeta CDR3 regions were amplified from genomic DNA by means of the immunoSEQ Assay, a bias-controlled multiplex PCR. In the authors' own workflow: The number of nucleated cells in each sample was estimated by amplification of reference gene primers within the assay. To quantify the absolute abundance of each unique TCRbeta CDR3 rearrangement, sequence reads were collapsed and filtered. For each sample, productive Simpson clonality was calculated by taking the square root of Simpson's diversity index across productive rearrangements. TCRdb carries this immuneACCESS record with in-frame sequences only. Its versions omit some clonotypes, under half of them owing to an unresolved V gene in the studies checked, with the rest unexplained. The DNA gave D and trimming, while V, J and clone size come from that table. This sample has fewer than 200,000 clones in its table, and roughly 85% of those were observed once. The top ten hold roughly 19% of the sample.

General conclusions and limits of the study: The amount of clinical and demographic metadata varied by source and participant and was provided uncurated.

V sheds 0 bases and J sheds 6 bases, leaving 10 bases between their ends. According to the germline V gene, CDR1 reads SGHRS and CDR2 reads YFSETQ. Measured from the cysteine to the phenylalanine, the CDR3 is 14 residues long. Left in the record is the CDR3 DNA by itself, 42 bases read in frame from the first base. Enrolling through a virtual design, the prospective study's participants ranged in age from roughly 18 to 89 years and lived across approximately 25 United States geographic areas. In the prospective study, cohorts were assigned on the basis of participant-reported clinical history obtained from a screening survey and a study questionnaire. Each participant in the prospective study had whole blood, serum and a nasopharyngeal or oropharyngeal swab collected by mobile phlebotomists. Additional blood draws and questionnaires over an approximately two-month period could optionally be provided by prospective study participants. Before DNA extraction, blood samples from the prospective study were shipped at room temperature or frozen.

The TCR was taken from a woman in her seventies in a cohort exposed to, infected with or recovered from COVID-19 (not recorded which). The chain uses TRBV5-1 and TRBJ1-5, and TRBD1 may be the D gene, going by 5 matching bases. The sequenced sample was PBMCs or T cells enriched from blood (not recorded which). Here is the DNA: TGCGCCAGCAGCTTGGCCTCAGGGCGTCAGCCCCAGCATTTT. Translated, it reads CASSLASGRQPQHF. Beyond the CDR3, the reference TRBV5-1 and TRBJ1-5 genes provide the residues; the full variable domain reads: KAGVTQTPRYLIKTRGQQVTLSCSPISGHRSVSWYQQTPGQGLQFLFEYFSETQRNKGNFPGRFSGRQFSNSRSEMNVSTLELGDSALYLCASSLASGRQPQHFGDGTRLSIL.